The 24 T cell receptor beta chains below all came from one sample that was sequenced in a study of human T cells and chemical hapten exposure. From the RACE reads, TCRdb called clonotypes with MiXCR, one entry per CDR3 protein. The table lists around 300,000 distinct CDR3 sequences, around 7.7% of them singletons. Documented time point: pre-sensitization, week 0. Stated treatment: therapeutic diphenylcyclopropenone sensitization with weekly scalp DPC. The sequencing here drew on whole blood, taken in connection with sensitization to the hapten diphenylcyclopropenone (DPC). These receptors were obtained from a young man with alopecia areata. Some clones in this sample may be carry-over from other donors' samples.

The chain uses TRBV25-1 and TRBJ2-4; D uncertain. Trimming took off 5 bases at V and 3 bases at J, with 14 bases between the two ends. CDR3 length: 15 residues. Germline CDR1 reads MGHDK; CDR2 reads SYGVNS. The DNA for the CDR3 is TGTGCCAGCAGTCCCCCAGGCCAAGACAAAAACATTCAGTACTTC. This sequence encodes CASSPPGQDKNIQYF.

This clonotype was detected many times. The gene calls are TRBV28 and TRBJ1-1, with D unresolved. The CDR3 runs 13 residues. Germline CDR1 reads MDHEN; CDR2 reads SYDVKM. Trimming stripped 4 bases from V and 0 bases from J, with 6 bases between. CDR3 sequence reads: CASSSSMNTEAFF. CDR3 DNA sequence: TGTGCCAGCAGTTCGTCCATGAACACTGAAGCTTTCTTT.

The chain couples TRBV10-2 to TRBJ2-3; 9 bases match TRBD2. V gave up 0 bases and J gave up 3 bases; unmatched junction bases: 13. The CDR3 is 19 amino acids. Looked up from germline, CDR1 is WSHSY and CDR2 is SAAADI. The CDR3 here is CASSESMAGGSTATDTQYF. In DNA form, the CDR3 reads TGCGCCAGCAGTGAGTCGATGGCGGGGGGGTCTACCGCTACAGATACGCAGTATTTT.

There are a few counts of this clonotype. J is TRBJ1-2 and V is TRBV12-3 or TRBV12-4; no clear D. The CDR3 loop spans 14 amino acids. Trimming cost V 5 bases and J 2 bases, with 12 bases left between them. Here the CDR3 reads CASSGSLSNYGYTF. In DNA form, the CDR3 reads TGTGCCAGCAGTGGGTCCCTTTCGAACTATGGCTACACCTTC.

This clonotype was picked up a small number of times. The V call is TRBV5-1, the J call TRBJ2-3; 7 bases align to TRBD1. Trimming took 0 bases from V and 0 from J; bases not matched to a gene: 1. Germline V gene data show CDR1 as SGHRS and CDR2 as YFSETQ. This CDR3 region has 15 residues. CDR3: CASSLVQGSTDTQYF. The DNA of the CDR3 is TGCGCCAGCAGCTTGGTACAGGGGAGCACAGATACGCAGTATTTT.

This clonotype was picked up a small number of times. J is TRBJ1-5 and V is TRBV7-2; D is unclear. Germline V gives CDR1 SGHTA, CDR2 FQGNSA. This CDR3 comprises 18 residues. The V and J ends lost 0 bases and 6 bases respectively, with 21 bases between them. DNA for the CDR3: TGTGCCAGCAGCTTAGCATACCCCCTCGCCCGCCGGAGTCAGCCCCAGCATTTT. This sequence encodes CASSLAYPLARRSQPQHF.

In its sample, this clonotype was seen a few times. The V call is TRBV15, the J call TRBJ2-5; D not resolved. V was pared by 1 base and J by 4 bases, with 1 base between. Germline assignment: CDR1 LNHNV and CDR2 YYDKDF (reference sequence). The CDR3 runs to 11 residues. CDR3 sequence reads: CATSRGETQYF. The CDR3 coding sequence is TGTGCCACCAGCAGAGGAGAGACCCAGTACTTC.

The rearrangement links TRBV19 to TRBJ2-3; 8 bases are a match to TRBD1. The length of the CDR3 is 16 residues. Germline V CDR1 and CDR2: LNHDA, SQIVND (reference sequence). V dropped 5 bases and J dropped 2; count of bases not matched to a gene: 9. CDR3 amino acids: CASSSRQGKFTDTQYF. The CDR3 DNA reads TGTGCCAGTAGTTCTCGACAGGGGAAGTTCACAGATACGCAGTATTTT. Full variable domain (missing parts from reference TRBV19 and TRBJ2-3): DGGITQSPKYLFRKEGQNVTLSCEQNLNHDAMYWYRQDPGQGLRLIYYSQIVNDFQKGDIAEGYSVSREKKESFPLTVTSAQKNPTAFYLCASSSRQGKFTDTQYFGPGTRLTVL.

This clonotype came up a few times. The chain has TRBV20-1 and TRBJ2-3, with 15 bases matching TRBD2. This CDR3 spans 18 amino acids. Unmatched junction bases numbered 12, after V lost 3 bases and J lost 5 bases. Germline CDR1 is DFQATT and CDR2 is SNEGSKA (reference sequence). Here the CDR3 reads CSARAGTSGGPSRDTQYF. CDR3 sequence (DNA): TGCAGTGCTAGGGCCGGGACTAGCGGGGGGCCCTCCAGAGATACGCAGTATTTT.

This clonotype was seen repeatedly, ten times or more. V and J are TRBV6-5 and TRBJ1-1; 7 bases match TRBD1. V gave up 0 bases and J gave up 4 bases; unmatched junction bases: 11. The CDR3 has 17 residues. The germline V gene has CDR1 MNHEY and CDR2 SVGAGI. CDR3 nucleotides: TGTGCCAGCAGTTACTCGTGGGACAGCGTTGGAGGCACTGAAGCTTTCTTT. Translated, it gives CASSYSWDSVGGTEAFF.

This chain joins TRBV20-1 and TRBJ2-1, with TRBD2 identical over 8 bases. Losses at the gene ends were 3 bases for V and 0 bases for J; bases not matched to a gene: 1. The CDR3 length is 14 residues. Germline V gives CDR1 DFQATT, CDR2 SNEGSKA (reference sequence). The CDR3 bases are TGCAGTGCTAGGCGGGGGGCCTCCTACAATGAGCAGTTCTTC. It yields the protein CSARRGASYNEQFF.

This clonotype was detected only a few times. The gene calls are TRBV9 and TRBJ1-6; no clear D gene. Trimming left V 3 bases short and J 7 bases short, with 8 bases between. Per the germline V gene, CDR1 is SGDLS and CDR2 is YYNGEE. The CDR3 consists of 13 residues. CDR3 DNA: TGTGCCAGCAGCGCAGCGGGCAATTCACCCCTCCACTTT. It yields the protein CASSAAGNSPLHF.

This clonotype appeared many times. This chain uses TRBV6-5 with TRBJ1-1, with D uncertain. Per germline, CDR1 MNHEY and CDR2 SVGAGI. V lost 5 bases and J 1 base, leaving 11 bases between the germline ends. This CDR3 is 14 amino acids long. CDR3 amino acids: CASSTKTGNTEAFF. In nucleotides, the CDR3 is TGTGCCAGCAGTACGAAGACCGGGAACACTGAAGCTTTCTTT.

The chain carries TRBV2 and TRBJ2-7, with unresolved D. The V and J ends lost 9 bases and 7 bases respectively, with 19 bases between them. In germline, CDR1 is SNHLY, CDR2 FYNNEI. This CDR3 has 13 residues. Here the CDR3 DNA reads TGTGCCAGTATTCTCCCCCGGTCACCTGAGCAGTACTTC. Encoded protein: CASILPRSPEQYF.

The DNA for the CDR3 is TGTGCCAGCAGTTACGTGTTTGGCGAGCAGTACTTC. Translation: CASSYVFGEQYF. The J gene is TRBJ2-7, the V gene TRBV6-2 or TRBV6-3; D is unresolved. Germline-derived CDR1 and CDR2 are MNHEY and SVGEGT. Trimming pared 2 bases from V and 6 bases from J, leaving 8 bases between. The CDR3 consists of 12 residues.

This clonotype has at least ten counts. The chain combines TRBV4-1 with TRBJ1-4, with D hard to call. Germline CDR1 reads MGHRA; CDR2 reads YSYEKL. Trimming left V 2 bases short and J 4 bases short, with 14 bases between. The CDR3 is 16 amino acids. Written as DNA, the CDR3 is TGCGCCAGCAGCCAATGGCATTTGACTGGTAATGAAAAACTGTTTTTT. Its translation is CASSQWHLTGNEKLFF.

This sequence joins TRBV6-5 and TRBJ2-2; no clear D gene. This CDR3 has 11 residues. Trimming stripped 8 bases from V and 6 bases from J, with 7 bases between. Germline-derived CDR1 and CDR2 are MNHEY and SVGAGI. The CDR3: CASHRAGELFF. The CDR3 region has the DNA TGTGCCAGCCACCGAGCCGGGGAGCTGTTTTTT.

This clonotype turned up a few times. V usage is TRBV6-4 and J usage is TRBJ2-3; 13 bases map to TRBD2. Germline CDR1 is MRHNA and CDR2 is SNTAGT. The junction had 4 bases not matched to a gene; V was cut back by 6 bases and J by 4 bases. This CDR3 is built from 15 residues. The CDR3 DNA reads as TGTGCCAGCAGAGACACTAGCGGGGGGGCAGATACGCAGTATTTT. This codes for CASRDTSGGADTQYF.

This clonotype occurred many times. The gene calls are TRBV7-9 and TRBJ1-4; tentatively, D is TRBD1 (6 bases). CDR3 length: 11 amino acids. The ends were cut back, 11 bases at V and 8 bases at J, with 12 bases in the middle. Per the germline V gene, CDR1 is SEHNR and CDR2 is FQNEAQ (reference sequence). The CDR3 nucleotides read TGTGCCGTTCCAGGGGAAGAAAAACTGTTTTTT. This gives the protein CAVPGEEKLFF.

The chain combines TRBV6-6 with TRBJ2-7; TRBD2 is a possible D gene (5 bases). Trimming stripped 2 bases from V and 3 bases from J, with 8 bases between. Germline V lookup: CDR1 MNHNY, CDR2 SVGAGI (reference sequence). The CDR3 is 13 amino acids. CDR3 sequence: CASSYEGNYEQYF. CDR3 sequence (DNA): TGTGCCAGCAGTTACGAGGGAAACTACGAGCAGTACTTC.

This clonotype was recorded a few times. V gene TRBV6-6 combines with J gene TRBJ1-4; the match to TRBD1 covers 7 bases. Germline trimming cut 6 bases from V and 7 bases from J; bases unmatched to any gene: 8. The CDR3 length is 14 residues. Germline CDR1 is MNHNY and CDR2 is SVGAGI (reference sequence). CDR3 loop: CASRTTGAGEKLFF. CDR3 bases: TGTGCCAGCAGGACTACAGGGGCGGGTGAAAAACTGTTTTTT.

V usage is TRBV6-5 and J usage is TRBJ1-3, with 7 nucleotides matching TRBD1. The CDR3 is 16 amino acids. The V gene's germline CDR1 is MNHEY and CDR2 SVGAGI. V was pared by 3 bases and J by 1 base, with 6 bases of the junction left unmatched. The CDR3 DNA reads as TGTGCCAGCAGTTATTCGACAGGGATATCTGGAAACACCATATATTTT. Translation: CASSYSTGISGNTIYF.

This clonotype was picked up many times. Here the CDR3 reads CSVEYVTGARDTQYF. The CDR3 nucleotides read TGCAGCGTTGAATATGTGACAGGGGCGAGAGATACGCAGTATTTT. The rearrangement uses TRBV29-1 and TRBJ2-3; 8 bases are a match to TRBD1. The CDR3 runs to 15 residues. The trim removed 2 bases at V and 5 bases at J, leaving 9 bases unmatched. Germline V gives CDR1 SQVTM, CDR2 ANQGSEA.

The rearrangement links TRBV7-3 to TRBJ1-1; no firm D call. The CDR3 runs 15 residues. V lost 0 bases to trimming and J lost 0 bases, with 8 bases between them. CDR1 is SGHTA and CDR2 is FQGTGA in the germline V gene. CDR3 DNA: TGTGCCAGCAGCTTAACGGATCGCCTGAACACTGAAGCTTTCTTT. Encoded protein: CASSLTDRLNTEAFF. Together with reference TRBV7-3 and TRBJ1-1, the CDR3 gives the full variable domain: GAGVSQTPSNKVTEKGKYVELRCDPISGHTALYWYRQSLGQGPEFLIYFQGTGAADDSGLPNDRFFAVRPEGSVSTLKIQRTERGDSAVYLCASSLTDRLNTEAFFGQGTRLTVV.